The 6 T cell receptor beta chains below were found in one sample sequenced in a study of OX40 agonist ivuxolimab in advanced cancers. Clones were sequenced by immunoSEQ multiplex PCR, and TCRdb holds only the in-frame ones, with some missing. The repertoire holds tens of thousands of clones, more than 70% seen once, with 0.4% to 0.6% in the top ten. The material was CD4+ or CD8+ T cells sorted from blood, obtained in a trial of the OX40 agonist ivuxolimab. The receptors come from an adult with an advanced solid tumor such as melanoma, head and neck, liver or kidney cancer.

The V gene is TRBV5-4, the J gene TRBJ1-1; D call uncertain. The CDR3 runs 15 residues. The V end was cut by 3 bases, the J end by 0 bases, with 12 bases between. Germline values: CDR1 SGHNT, CDR2 YYREEE (reference sequence). The CDR3 bases are TGTGCCAGCAGCTCCGGAAATTGGGTGAACACTGAAGCTTTCTTT. Translated: CASSSGNWVNTEAFF.

This chain connects TRBV6-4 to TRBJ2-2, with D perhaps being TRBD1 or TRBD2 (6 bases each). CDR1 is MRHNA, CDR2 SNTAGT, per germline. Trimming stripped 3 bases from V and 0 bases from J, with 8 bases between. The CDR3 loop spans 15 amino acids. CDR3 nucleotide sequence: TGTGCCAGCAGTGAGGAGGGGGCGAACACCGGGGAGCTGTTTTTT. It codes for CASSEEGANTGELFF.

This clone has just one count. The chain joins TRBV9 to TRBJ1-2, with D maybe TRBD1 (5 bases). This CDR3 comprises 15 residues. The V gene lost 0 bases and the J gene lost 3 bases, with 12 bases spanning the gap. The V gene's germline CDR1 is SGDLS and CDR2 YYNGEE. The CDR3 sequence: CASSVDGGLHYGYTF. DNA of the CDR3: TGTGCCAGCAGCGTAGATGGGGGGTTGCACTATGGCTACACCTTC.

The chain recombines TRBV5-1 with TRBJ2-3; D unresolved. Trimming removed 7 bases from V and 6 bases from J, with 9 bases in between. CDR3 size: 11 residues. Germline V gene lookup returns CDR1 SGHRS and CDR2 YFSETQ. CDR3 sequence: CASRLEDTQYF. The DNA of the CDR3 is TGCGCCAGCCGTTTGGAGGATACGCAGTATTTT. The full variable domain, its missing parts supplied by reference TRBV5-1 and TRBJ2-3, is KAGVTQTPRYLIKTRGQQVTLSCSPISGHRSVSWYQQTPGQGLQFLFEYFSETQRNKGNFPGRFSGRQFSNSRSEMNVSTLELGDSALYLCASRLEDTQYFGPGTRLTVL.

In nucleotides, the CDR3 is TGTGCCAGCACCGGCACGGGGCTGGGAGGAAACACCATATATTTT. Amino acids: CASTGTGLGGNTIYF. The chain has TRBV2 and TRBJ1-3; a weak D match, TRBD1 (5 bases). V was trimmed by 7 bases and J by 4 bases, leaving 17 bases between them. This CDR3 contains 15 residues. Germline loops: CDR1 SNHLY, CDR2 FYNNEI.

The V call is TRBV7-8, the J call TRBJ2-7, with D tentatively TRBD1 or TRBD2 (5 bases each). This CDR3 has 15 residues. Germline V gives CDR1 SGHVS, CDR2 FQNEAQ. V lost 3 bases and J 2 bases, leaving 14 bases between the germline ends. Written as DNA, the CDR3 is TGTGCCAGCAGCTTCGGGACGGCCGCGCCCTACGAGCAGTACTTC. It specifies CASSFGTAAPYEQYF.